This T cell receptor (beta chain) emerged from a study of beta chain features in type 1 diabetes. Study details: When patients were set against healthy donors, age, gender and cell yields were similar.

The study, taken as a whole, reports: Researchers report that Type 1 diabetes patients had moderately but significantly shorter TCRB CDR3s across all four CD4+ subsets.

The length of the CDR3 is 16 residues. CDR1 and CDR2 (germline): MGHRA, YSYEKL. Trimming took off 1 base at V and 4 bases at J, with 16 bases between the two ends. This clone was counted only a few times. The antigen is unknown. The whole isolated RNA underwent reverse transcription, so sequencing captured expressed TCRB transcripts. Measured with immunoSEQ multiplex PCR; TCRdb has only the in-frame clones, and not every one. The sample lists 640,000 or so clones, around 15% seen once, with 0.02% to 0.025% in the top ten. Material: naive CD4+ T cells from blood. This chain uses TRBV4-1 with TRBJ1-2; no clear D gene. The source is a man younger than 30 with type 1 diabetes. In nucleotides, the CDR3 is TGCGCCAGCAGCCAAGTCGGTAGGCGGAATTTCTATGGCTACACCTTC. This sequence encodes CASSQVGRRNFYGYTF.